The TCR beta chain described here comes from a study of OX40 agonist ivuxolimab in advanced cancers. This clone was counted between two and nine times. Sequenced by immunoSEQ multiplex PCR; TCRdb stores in-frame clones only, minus some. The sample lists some 48,000 clones; around 79% were seen once. V lost 7 bases and J lost 1, with 8 bases in between. This CDR3 has 12 residues. The germline CDR1 and CDR2 sequences are SGHRS and YFSETQ. This TCR came from an adult with an advanced solid tumor such as melanoma, head and neck, liver or kidney cancer. The sequencing here drew on CD4+ or CD8+ T cells sorted from blood, taken in a trial of the OX40 agonist ivuxolimab. This chain joins TRBV5-1 and TRBJ1-1; D perhaps matches TRBD1 (6 bases). CDR3 residues: CASGRGNTEAFF. The CDR3 coding sequence is TGCGCCAGCGGCAGGGGGAACACTGAAGCTTTCTTT.